This T cell receptor beta chain came from a study of T cell repertoires in cytomegalovirus infection. About the research overall: Both CMV infection and a matching HLA type were indicated by public TCR beta signatures. Study-level results: The ex vivo response was dominated by HLA-C-restricted CMV-specific TCR beta clonotypes.

As to this clonotype: Antigen unknown.

The germline V and J ends were trimmed by 5 bases and 5 bases, with 8 bases remaining between them. The CDR3 extends over 12 amino acids. Germline assignment: CDR1 SSHAT and CDR2 FNYEAQ (reference sequence). TCRdb re-called the reads with MiXCR, one entry per CDR3 protein. Of roughly 220,000 distinct CDR3 sequences listed, about 40% were seen once; the top ten hold approximately 60%. Sequences were derived from CD8+ T cells from cultured PBMCs, sampled from culture after CMV antigen stimulation. The sequence derives from a human donor in good health (CMV status not recorded). Some clones in this sample may be carry-over from other donors' samples. J is TRBJ2-3 and V is TRBV7-7; D ambiguous. CDR3 bases: TGTGCCAGCAGCCCCGACGGAGATACGCAGTATTTT. It is translated as CASSPDGDTQYF.